The rows below give T cell receptor beta chains drawn from one sample of a study of T cell changes during pregnancy in multiple sclerosis. The assay was immunoSEQ multiplex PCR, and TCRdb's table has in-frame clones only and misses some. The sample contains around 31,000 clones, roughly 91% of which appear only once. The sample here was CD4+ T cells from peripheral blood mononuclear cells, taken in the second trimester of pregnancy. These receptors were collected from a female donor with multiple sclerosis, enrolled in a pregnancy study. CDR3s include the opening cysteine and the closing phenylalanine or tryptophan. D genes are given only for firm matches. Size is stated for part of the rows, as once, few or many counts, or as a class when the clone is expanded.

v_gene	d_gene	j_gene	abundance	CDR3aa	CDR3nt
TRBV7-7	TRBD1	TRBJ2-1	.	CASSPAGTGGNEQFF	TGTGCCAGCAGCCCCGCCGGGACAGGGGGAAATGAGCAGTTCTTC
TRBV4-1	.	TRBJ1-1	few	CASSPAPGDTEAFF	TGCGCCAGCAGCCCAGCCCCAGGGGACACTGAAGCTTTCTTT
TRBV7-8	.	TRBJ2-2	.	CASSYSYLTGELFF	TGTGCCAGCAGCTATTCCTACCTCACCGGGGAGCTGTTTTTT
TRBV30	TRBD1	TRBJ2-2	.	CAWRGDRKTGELFF	TGTGCCTGGAGGGGGGACAGGAAAACCGGGGAGCTGTTTTTT
TRBV30	TRBD2	TRBJ2-1	.	CAWSPPGLAGGHNEQFF	TGTGCCTGGAGTCCCCCCGGACTAGCGGGAGGTCACAATGAGCAGTTCTTC
TRBV29-1	.	TRBJ1-3	.	CSATGSSGNTIYF	TGCAGCGCTACAGGGAGCTCTGGAAACACCATATATTTT
TRBV9	TRBD2	TRBJ2-7	.	CASSAGTSGTYEQYF	TGTGCCAGCAGCGCCGGGACTAGCGGAACCTACGAGCAGTACTTC
TRBV18	TRBD1	TRBJ2-3	once	CASSPLGTGLQDTQYF	TGTGCCAGCTCACCACTGGGGACAGGGCTTCAAGATACGCAGTATTTT
TRBV28	TRBD2	TRBJ2-7	.	CASSLWGSGRGYEQYF	TGTGCCAGCAGTTTATGGGGTAGCGGGAGGGGTTACGAGCAGTACTTC
TRBV9	.	TRBJ2-2	.	CASSVDPDLLRTGELFF	TGTGCCAGCAGCGTAGATCCTGACCTTCTCAGGACCGGGGAGCTGTTTTTT
TRBV6-1	.	TRBJ2-5	.	CASNSGRETQYF	TGTGCCAGCAACAGCGGGCGAGAGACCCAGTACTTC
TRBV2	TRBD2	TRBJ2-5	.	CASGWAGGGETQYF	TGTGCCAGCGGATGGGCGGGAGGGGGAGAGACCCAGTACTTC
TRBV27	.	TRBJ1-5	.	CASGLGGYQPQHF	TGTGCCAGCGGACTGGGGGGATATCAGCCCCAGCATTTT
TRBV7-9	TRBD2	TRBJ2-4	.	CASSLSPGLACTF	TGTGCCAGCAGCTTGAGTCCGGGACTAGCGTGTACTTTC
TRBV15	TRBD2	TRBJ2-1	.	CATSRGGSTSGTYNEQFF	TGTGCCACCAGCAGGGGCGGGTCGACTAGCGGGACCTACAATGAGCAGTTCTTC
TRBV5-4	TRBD1	TRBJ2-1	.	CASSARTGDEQFF	TGTGCCAGCAGCGCGAGGACAGGGGATGAGCAGTTCTTC
TRBV5-4	.	TRBJ1-2	.	CASSLGAGGYTF	TGTGCCAGCAGCTTGGGAGCGGGAGGCTACACCTTC
TRBV5-1	TRBD1	TRBJ1-2	.	CASNRGGPNYGYTF	TGCGCCAGCAACCGAGGGGGCCCTAACTATGGCTACACCTTC
TRBV19	.	TRBJ1-5	.	CASKEDRSRNQPQHF	TGTGCCAGTAAAGAGGATCGGTCGCGTAACCAGCCCCAGCATTTT
TRBV28	.	TRBJ2-7	once	CASSSTPSYEQYF	TGTGCCAGCAGTTCGACACCTTCCTACGAGCAGTACTTC
TRBV19	.	TRBJ2-7	.	CASSLGHSYEQYF	TGTGCCAGTAGCCTCGGACACAGCTACGAGCAGTACTTC
TRBV6-1	TRBD1	TRBJ1-1	.	CASSDTANRGVWVTEAFF	TGTGCCAGCAGTGATACAGCCAACAGGGGAGTTTGGGTCACTGAAGCTTTCTTT
TRBV6-1	TRBD1	TRBJ1-5	.	CASSADRERPQHF	TGTGCCAGCAGTGCCGACAGGGAGCGGCCCCAGCATTTT
TRBV4-1	.	TRBJ2-5	.	CASSQELARQETQYF	TGCGCCAGCAGCCAAGAGCTAGCGCGCCAAGAGACCCAGTACTTC
TRBV27	TRBD1	TRBJ1-3	.	CASSLSRGQGIGARNTIYF	TGTGCCAGCAGTTTATCGCGGGGACAGGGAATAGGCGCGAGAAACACCATATATTTT
TRBV19	TRBD1	TRBJ1-1	.	CASSDRGLGNTEAFF	TGTGCCAGCTCGGACAGGGGACTAGGGAACACTGAAGCTTTCTTT
TRBV29-1	.	TRBJ1-4	.	CSVEGSRGAGEKLFF	TGCAGCGTTGAAGGCAGCAGGGGAGCAGGGGAAAAACTGTTTTTT
TRBV6-1	.	TRBJ2-7	.	CASRGQTSYEQYF	TGTGCCAGCAGAGGACAGACCTCCTACGAGCAGTACTTC